This entry lists 18 T cell receptor beta chains sequenced from one sample in a study of Graves' ophthalmopathy and Graves' hyperthyroidism. Using RNA transcripts, the TCR beta CDR3 regions were amplified. The authors performed first-round RT-PCR with HTBI primers and then a second-round multiplex PCR. TCRdb independently ran MiXCR on the multiplex PCR reads; one entry per CDR3 protein. The data hold around 590,000 distinct CDR3 sequences, with approximately 35% observed a single time. What was sequenced was peripheral blood or thyroid tissue (not recorded which). The source is an adult man with Graves' hyperthyroidism.

The chain uses TRBV6-5 and TRBJ1-2; TRBD1 aligns across 7 bases. CDR1 is MNHEY and CDR2 is SVGAGI in the germline V gene. V gave up 2 bases and J gave up 8 bases; unmatched junction bases: 14. This CDR3 has 16 amino acids. The CDR3 is CASSYRDRVGSYGYTF. The CDR3 coding sequence is TGTGCCAGCAGTTACAGAGACAGGGTTGGGTCCTACGGCTACACCTTC.

The chain is built from TRBV2 and TRBJ2-3, with a weak D call TRBD1 (5 bases). V gave up 4 bases and J gave up 5 bases, with 16 bases separating them. Germline CDR1 SNHLY, CDR2 FYNNEI. This CDR3 has 15 residues. The CDR3 region has the DNA TGTGCCAGCAGTGCTTATATGGGGCATGGAGATACGCAGTATTTT. It yields the protein CASSAYMGHGDTQYF.

This clonotype has ten or more counts. This chain connects TRBV14 to TRBJ2-6, with no clear D. Germline-derived CDR1 and CDR2 are SGHDN and FVKESK. The CDR3 is 18 amino acids. Trimming took off 6 bases at V and 1 base at J, with 19 bases between the two ends. The CDR3, as DNA: TGTGCCAGCAGACCAACCCCACAGAGCTCGTCTGGGGCCAACGTCCTGACTTTC. As protein: CASRPTPQSSSGANVLTF.

There are many counts of this clonotype. The chain carries TRBV7-6 and TRBJ2-7, with a weak D call TRBD1 (5 bases). Germline V gives CDR1 SGHVS, CDR2 FNYEAQ. The CDR3 totals 15 residues. The V end lost 1 base, the J end lost 2 bases, and 12 bases lay between the germline ends. For the CDR3, the DNA is TGTGCCAGCAGCTTAGAGGGGCCAGGCGCCTACGAGCAGTACTTC. This translates into CASSLEGPGAYEQYF.

A word on this clonotype: A junction end diverges from the germline sequence, so it may reflect a read error. The rearrangement joins TRBV12-3 or TRBV12-4 to TRBJ2-5; 8 bases map to TRBD2. The CDR3 loop spans 14 amino acids. CDR3: CAISERVGAGAQYF. CDR3 bases: TGTGCCATCAGTGAGCGAGTAGGAGCGGGAGCCCAGTACTTC.

About this clonotype itself: This may stem from a read error, because a much larger clone lies one nucleotide away. This sequence joins TRBV10-2 and TRBJ2-2; weak D call: TRBD2 (5 bases). The length of the CDR3 is 14 residues. The germline V gene has CDR1 WSHSY and CDR2 SAAADI. CDR3 DNA sequence: TGCGCCAGCAGTGAAACAGCGAACACCGGGAAGCTGTTTTTT. Residues: CASSETANTGKLFF.

With regard to this clonotype: Just one base apart from a much larger clone, this may be a read error. This CDR3 is CASRGGGIYEQYF. Here the CDR3 DNA reads TGTGCCAGCAGGGGCGGGGGAATCTACGAGCAGTACTTC. The rearrangement links TRBV28 to TRBJ2-7; 7 bases fit TRBD2. Germline loops: CDR1 MDHEN, CDR2 SYDVKM. V was pared by 6 bases and J by 3 bases, with 5 bases of the junction left unmatched. The CDR3 covers 13 residues.

This clonotype has a count of ten or more. The chain couples TRBV11-2 to TRBJ2-7; D gene uncertain. The germline V gene encodes CDR1 SGHAT and CDR2 FQNNGV. The V end was cut by 1 base, the J end by 0 bases, with 7 bases between. The CDR3 is 14 residues long. CDR3 residues: CASSLVSYSYEQYF. The CDR3, as DNA: TGTGCCAGCAGCTTAGTTTCGTACTCCTACGAGCAGTACTTC.

This clonotype was seen repeatedly, ten times or more. V gene TRBV20-1 combines with J gene TRBJ1-5; 9 nucleotides agree with TRBD1. V was pared by 6 bases and J by 6 bases, with 3 bases of the junction left unmatched. This CDR3 contains 12 residues. The germline gives CDR1 DFQATT, CDR2 SNEGSKA (reference sequence). CDR3 in amino acids: CSARTGVQPQHF. As DNA, the CDR3 is TGCAGTGCCAGGACAGGGGTTCAGCCCCAGCATTTT.

This clonotype has ten or more counts. The V call is TRBV9, the J call TRBJ1-4, with a weak D call TRBD1 (5 bases). The V end was cut by 7 bases, the J end by 7 bases, with 17 bases between. From germline, CDR1 is SGDLS and CDR2 YYNGEE. There are 14 residues in the CDR3. Here the CDR3 DNA reads TGTGCCAGCGGCCAAGGGGAGGTCGGTGAAAAACTGTTTTTT. Its translation: CASGQGEVGEKLFF.

V is TRBV10-3 and J is TRBJ1-2; D gene ambiguous. The germline gives CDR1 ENHRY, CDR2 SYGVKD. Trimming took 10 bases from V and 2 from J, leaving 29 bases between them. This CDR3 is 18 amino acids long. For the CDR3, the DNA is TGTGCCAGCAGCCGCAACACCGGGGAGCTGTTTTTGAACTATGGCTACACCTTC. It translates to CASSRNTGELFLNYGYTF.

Comment on this clonotype: Germline and junction disagree at one end, which may indicate a read error. CDR3: CASSTGVSYNSPFHF. The CDR3 coding sequence is TGTGCCAGCAGTACAGGGGTCTCCTATAATTCACCCTTCCACTTT. The V gene is TRBV12-3 or TRBV12-4, the J gene TRBJ1-6; 7 nucleotides align to TRBD1. The CDR3 loop spans 15 amino acids.

There are a few counts of this clonotype. V usage is TRBV25-1 and J usage is TRBJ2-7; tentatively, D is TRBD1 (5 bases). CDR1 is MGHDK and CDR2 is SYGVNS in the germline V gene. Trimming pared 3 bases from V and 2 bases from J, leaving 17 bases between. This CDR3 is 16 amino acids long. The CDR3 spells CASSDPRRGYTYEQYF. CDR3 bases: TGTGCCAGCAGTGACCCGAGAAGGGGCTACACCTACGAGCAGTACTTC.

The V gene is TRBV18, the J gene TRBJ1-3; maybe TRBD1 (5 bases). CDR1 is KGHSH, CDR2 LQKENI, per germline. The CDR3 sequence is 15 residues long. The ends were cut back, 3 bases at V and 1 base at J, with 10 bases in the middle. CDR3 DNA sequence: TGTGCCAGCTCACCCAACCAGGGATCTGGAAACACCATATATTTT. Encoded protein: CASSPNQGSGNTIYF. The whole variable domain, remainder taken from reference TRBV18 and TRBJ1-3, is NAGVMQNPRHLVRRRGQEARLRCSPMKGHSHVYWYRQLPEEGLKFMVYLQKENIIDESGMPKERFSAEFPKEGPSILRIQQVVRGDSAAYFCASSPNQGSGNTIYFGEGSWLTVV.

This clonotype was seen many times. Germline is not matched at one junction end, which may reflect a read error. V and J are TRBV5-1 and TRBJ1-1; tentatively, D is TRBD1 (5 bases). Germline-derived CDR1 and CDR2 are SGHRS and YFSETQ. The CDR3 runs to 15 residues. The CDR3 DNA reads TGTGCCAGCAGTTTATCTGTGGGGCCGAACACTGAAGCTTTCTTT. Protein: CASSLSVGPNTEAFF.

This clonotype was observed a single time. CDR3 amino acids: CASSKDRGSRSTDTQYF. DNA of the CDR3: TGTGCCAGCAGTAAGGACAGGGGGTCGCGAAGCACAGATACGCAGTATTTT. The genes are TRBV5-6 and TRBJ2-3, with TRBD1 identical over 10 bases. Germline CDR1 reads SGHDT; CDR2 reads YYEEEE. J was trimmed by 0 bases and V by 5 bases; bases with no gene match: 9. The CDR3 has 17 amino acids.

This clonotype was seen ten or more times. The chain joins TRBV28 to TRBJ1-5; D gene ambiguous. Trimming took off 2 bases at V and 4 bases at J, with 3 bases between the two ends. The germline gives CDR1 MDHEN, CDR2 SYDVKM. This CDR3 region has 12 residues. This CDR3 is CASSLKNQPQHF. The CDR3 nucleotides read TGTGCCAGCAGTTTAAAGAATCAGCCCCAGCATTTT.

The chain recombines TRBV15 with TRBJ2-7, with 11 bases matching TRBD1. Per the germline V gene, CDR1 is LNHNV and CDR2 is YYDKDF (reference sequence). V was clipped by 6 bases and J by 3 bases; unmatched bases: 7. This CDR3 has 15 amino acids. The CDR3 DNA sequence: TGTGCCACCAGTCCCCGGGACAGGGGGGACTACGAGCAGTACTTC. Residues: CATSPRDRGDYEQYF. Full variable domain (rest looked up from reference TRBV15 and TRBJ2-7): DAMVIQNPRYQVTQFGKPVTLSCSQTLNHNVMYWYQQKSSQAPKLLFHYYDKDFNNEADTPDNFQSRRPNTSFCFLDIRSPGLGDTAMYLCATSPRDRGDYEQYFGPGTRLTVT.